The rows below give T cell receptor beta chains drawn from one sample of a study of CD8+ T cells in alopecia areata. The table came from immunoSEQ multiplex PCR; TCRdb's copy has only in-frame clones and leaves some out. The table lists around 140,000 clones, 75% to 90% of them singletons. Sequencing used CD8+ T cells sorted from blood, obtained at week 0. These receptors all stem from a human donor with alopecia areata. The CDR3 runs from the conserved cysteine through the conserved F or W. Each record gives: clone size, J gene, D gene, V gene, CDR3 protein, CDR3 DNA. A D gene is named only where the DNA matches it firmly. Clone sizes are given selectively: once, few, many, or a class where the clone is expanded.

abundance: -; j_gene: TRBJ1-1; d_gene: -; v_gene: TRBV7-6; CDR3aa: CASSLGEEAFF; CDR3nt: TGTGCCAGCAGCTTAGGGGAGGAGGCTTTCTTT
abundance: -; j_gene: TRBJ2-2; d_gene: -; v_gene: TRBV29-1; CDR3aa: CSVEVTSKEGANTGELFF; CDR3nt: TGCAGCGTTGAAGTGACTTCCAAGGAGGGGGCGAACACCGGGGAGCTGTTTTTT
abundance: -; j_gene: TRBJ2-1; d_gene: TRBD2; v_gene: TRBV5-4; CDR3aa: CASSPGEGSGTYNEQFF; CDR3nt: TGTGCCAGCAGCCCGGGGGAGGGTAGCGGGACGTACAATGAGCAGTTCTTC
abundance: -; j_gene: TRBJ2-1; d_gene: TRBD1; v_gene: TRBV9; CDR3aa: CASSVALHSGTGYNEQFF; CDR3nt: TGTGCCAGCAGCGTAGCTCTACACTCCGGGACAGGGTACAATGAGCAGTTCTTC
abundance: -; j_gene: TRBJ2-7; d_gene: -; v_gene: TRBV7-9; CDR3aa: CASSIQGQIYEQYF; CDR3nt: TGTGCCAGCAGTATCCAGGGGCAAATCTACGAGCAGTACTTC
abundance: -; j_gene: TRBJ1-2; d_gene: TRBD1; v_gene: TRBV4-1; CDR3aa: CASSQEFGVRTGRTYGYTF; CDR3nt: TGCGCCAGCAGCCAAGAGTTTGGAGTCCGGACAGGGAGGACCTATGGCTACACCTTC
abundance: few; j_gene: TRBJ2-7; d_gene: -; v_gene: TRBV29-1; CDR3aa: CSVDQGAYEQYF; CDR3nt: TGCAGCGTTGATCAGGGAGCCTACGAGCAGTACTTC
abundance: once; j_gene: TRBJ2-1; d_gene: -; v_gene: TRBV18; CDR3aa: CASSPPVDAYNEQFF; CDR3nt: TGTGCCAGCTCACCACCGGTAGACGCCTACAATGAGCAGTTCTTC
abundance: once; j_gene: TRBJ2-1; d_gene: -; v_gene: TRBV5-1; CDR3aa: CASSLAPSENNEQFF; CDR3nt: TGCGCCAGCAGCTTGGCCCCTAGCGAGAACAATGAGCAGTTCTTC
abundance: -; j_gene: TRBJ2-7; d_gene: -; v_gene: TRBV4-1; CDR3aa: CASSQVQVAGEQYF; CDR3nt: TGCGCCAGCAGCCAAGTTCAAGTCGCGGGTGAGCAGTACTTC
abundance: -; j_gene: TRBJ2-1; d_gene: -; v_gene: TRBV29-1; CDR3aa: CSVEDGLALGEQFF; CDR3nt: TGCAGCGTTGAAGATGGTCTAGCGTTGGGTGAGCAGTTCTTC
abundance: -; j_gene: TRBJ2-1; d_gene: -; v_gene: TRBV27; CDR3aa: CASSWAGSSYNEQFF; CDR3nt: TGTGCCAGCAGTTGGGCAGGGTCCTCCTACAATGAGCAGTTCTTC
abundance: -; j_gene: TRBJ2-7; d_gene: -; v_gene: TRBV7-9; CDR3aa: CASSLSGHSYEQYF; CDR3nt: TGTGCCAGCAGCTTAAGCGGGCACTCCTACGAGCAGTACTTC
abundance: -; j_gene: TRBJ2-3; d_gene: -; v_gene: TRBV5-4; CDR3aa: CASSFEQGLRNTDTQYF; CDR3nt: TGTGCCAGCAGCTTCGAACAGGGACTACGCAACACAGATACGCAGTATTTT
abundance: -; j_gene: TRBJ2-5; d_gene: -; v_gene: TRBV6-5; CDR3aa: CASSPDSRVWETQYF; CDR3nt: TGTGCCAGCAGTCCAGACTCCAGGGTTTGGGAGACCCAGTACTTC
abundance: -; j_gene: TRBJ2-3; d_gene: -; v_gene: TRBV19; CDR3aa: CASSIRFGTDTQYF; CDR3nt: TGTGCCAGTAGTATCCGTTTTGGCACAGATACGCAGTATTTT
abundance: -; j_gene: TRBJ2-7; d_gene: -; v_gene: TRBV7-9; CDR3aa: CASSSIAMGARSYEQYF; CDR3nt: TGTGCCAGCAGCTCCATTGCGATGGGGGCTAGGTCCTACGAGCAGTACTTC
abundance: -; j_gene: TRBJ2-1; d_gene: TRBD2; v_gene: TRBV6-5; CDR3aa: CASSLTSGGAYNEQFF; CDR3nt: TGTGCCAGCAGTTTGACTAGCGGGGGGGCCTACAATGAGCAGTTCTTC
abundance: -; j_gene: TRBJ1-2; d_gene: -; v_gene: TRBV9; CDR3aa: CASSASSDNYGYTF; CDR3nt: TGTGCCAGCAGCGCCAGTTCGGATAACTATGGCTACACCTTC
abundance: few; j_gene: TRBJ2-7; d_gene: TRBD2; v_gene: TRBV29-1; CDR3aa: CSISGGHVDEQYF; CDR3nt: TGCAGCATCTCGGGGGGGCACGTCGACGAGCAGTACTTC
abundance: -; j_gene: TRBJ2-7; d_gene: -; v_gene: TRBV5-1; CDR3aa: CASSLGSGDEQYF; CDR3nt: TGCGCCAGCAGCTTGGGATCCGGGGACGAGCAGTACTTC
abundance: -; j_gene: TRBJ1-1; d_gene: -; v_gene: TRBV14; CDR3aa: CASSHSPTGFTEAFF; CDR3nt: TGTGCCAGCAGCCACAGCCCGACAGGTTTCACTGAAGCTTTCTTT
abundance: once; j_gene: TRBJ2-5; d_gene: TRBD2; v_gene: TRBV27; CDR3aa: CASSAGTSGGETQYF; CDR3nt: TGTGCCAGCAGCGCTGGGACTAGCGGGGGGGAGACCCAGTACTTC
abundance: -; j_gene: TRBJ2-3; d_gene: -; v_gene: TRBV5-4; CDR3aa: CASTGYGRDTDTQYF; CDR3nt: TGTGCCAGCACCGGCTACGGTAGGGACACAGATACGCAGTATTTT
abundance: -; j_gene: TRBJ2-4; d_gene: TRBD1; v_gene: TRBV29-1; CDR3aa: CSVEVPGQAVAKNIQYF; CDR3nt: TGCAGCGTTGAAGTCCCCGGACAGGCTGTAGCCAAAAACATTCAGTACTTC
abundance: -; j_gene: TRBJ1-5; d_gene: TRBD1; v_gene: TRBV29-1; CDR3aa: CSVEGWTGDHYQPQHF; CDR3nt: TGCAGCGTTGAAGGCTGGACAGGGGATCATTATCAGCCCCAGCATTTT
abundance: -; j_gene: TRBJ1-2; d_gene: -; v_gene: TRBV7-8; CDR3aa: CASSLGRDYGYTF; CDR3nt: TGTGCCAGCAGTCTTGGCAGGGACTATGGCTACACCTTC
abundance: -; j_gene: TRBJ2-1; d_gene: -; v_gene: TRBV27; CDR3aa: CASSFRAGYNEQFF; CDR3nt: TGTGCCAGCAGTTTTCGGGCCGGCTACAATGAGCAGTTCTTC
abundance: few; j_gene: TRBJ2-3; d_gene: TRBD1; v_gene: TRBV29-1; CDR3aa: CSGQGSGYGDTQYF; CDR3nt: TGCAGCGGACAGGGGTCGGGGTATGGGGATACGCAGTATTTT
abundance: -; j_gene: TRBJ2-2; d_gene: -; v_gene: TRBV5-1; CDR3aa: CASSLRRRGDTGELFF; CDR3nt: TGCGCCAGCAGCTTGAGGCGCCGGGGAGACACCGGGGAGCTGTTTTTT
abundance: -; j_gene: TRBJ2-7; d_gene: -; v_gene: TRBV4-1; CDR3aa: CASSQVSGTEQYF; CDR3nt: TGCGCCAGCAGCCAAGTTTCTGGGACTGAGCAGTACTTC
abundance: -; j_gene: TRBJ2-3; d_gene: -; v_gene: TRBV27; CDR3aa: CASSPQGSTDTQYF; CDR3nt: TGTGCCAGCAGTCCCCAAGGTAGCACAGATACGCAGTATTTT
abundance: -; j_gene: TRBJ2-7; d_gene: -; v_gene: TRBV7-9; CDR3aa: CASTHWDDSYEQYF; CDR3nt: TGTGCCAGCACCCACTGGGATGACTCCTACGAGCAGTACTTC
abundance: -; j_gene: TRBJ1-2; d_gene: -; v_gene: TRBV4-1; CDR3aa: CASSFTRTANYGYTF; CDR3nt: TGCGCCAGCAGCTTCACAAGAACAGCAAACTATGGCTACACCTTC
abundance: few; j_gene: TRBJ2-7; d_gene: TRBD2; v_gene: TRBV19; CDR3aa: CASSDLAGGPSSYEQYF; CDR3nt: TGTGCCAGTAGCGACCTAGCGGGGGGGCCTAGCTCCTACGAGCAGTACTTC